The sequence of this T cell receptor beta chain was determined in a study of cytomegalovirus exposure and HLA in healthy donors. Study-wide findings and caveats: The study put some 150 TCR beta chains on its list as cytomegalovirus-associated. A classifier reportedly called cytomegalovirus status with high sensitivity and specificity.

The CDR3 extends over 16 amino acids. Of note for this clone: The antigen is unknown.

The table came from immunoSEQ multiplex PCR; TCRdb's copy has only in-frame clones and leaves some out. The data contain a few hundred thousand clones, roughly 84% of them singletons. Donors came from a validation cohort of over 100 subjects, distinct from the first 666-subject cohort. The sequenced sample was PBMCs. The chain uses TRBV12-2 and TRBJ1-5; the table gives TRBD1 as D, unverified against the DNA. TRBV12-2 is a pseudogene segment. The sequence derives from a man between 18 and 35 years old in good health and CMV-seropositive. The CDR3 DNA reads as TGTGCAAGTCGCTTAAGGGCAGGGGAAGGCAATCAGCCCCAGCATTTT. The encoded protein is CASRLRAGEGNQPQHF.